This T cell receptor beta chain was identified in a study of T cell responses to AZD1222 COVID-19 vaccine (dated by TCRdb to the early 2020s). In terms of the full investigation: A total of about 240 trial participants underwent TCR sequencing, of whom about 200 received two doses of AZD1222 and about 26 received two doses of the MenACWY control vaccine. Enrollment into the trials was organized by age into subgroups of 18-55, 56-69 and 70-plus years, and those subgroups contained approximately 150, 30 and 60 TCR-sequenced participants, respectively. What the work shows at the level of the full study, not this receptor alone: Reportedly, almost half of the unique spike-specific TCRs recognized epitopes lying outside the regions that are mutated in the B.1.351 and B.1.1.7 variants. In the small 56-69-year group, the increase in depth fell short of significance, most likely because of low power. Because no day 14 peak-response samples were available, the repertoires could be characterized only after the peak T cell response. Only a handful of AZD1222 recipients were SARS-CoV-2 seropositive at baseline, limiting conclusions about previously exposed vaccinees. After two AZD1222 doses, spike-specific TCR breadth and depth were significantly higher than at day 0 and than in MenACWY recipients. The whole spike protein was spanned by vaccine-associated CD4 TCRs, and dominant responses were seen in regions 160-218 and 743-854. Most participants were white British and females outnumbered males, and the authors suggested that clonal diversity may have been underestimated.

The time point label here, explained by the study, means: about 28 days (+/-7) after the second vaccine dose. In light of the paper, this sample's treatment or condition label describes: meningococcal conjugate vaccine given as trial control. Vaccinee samples were obtained from the UK trials COV001 and COV002, which included a single-blind randomized controlled phase 2/3 trial of AZD1222 (ChAdOx1 nCoV-19) in healthy adults. For TCRbeta chain sequencing, PBMC samples from trial participants were taken at day 0 and at day 28 after the second dose. The CDR3 regions of human TCRbeta chains were analyzed by immunosequencing. On the study's bioinformatics: TCRs in the repertoires were compared against a reference library of SARS-CoV-2-specific TCRs that had been generated with the MIRA antigen-specificity platform. Breadth was defined as the fraction of unique TCRs that were SARS-CoV-2-associated. Depth was defined as the fraction of total T cells that were SARS-CoV-2-associated. Each spike-specific TCR was assigned to its reactive spike region and to a CD4 or CD8 class using the MIRA data. Log10-transformed breadth and depth values were compared by one-way ANOVA with Sidak's multiple comparisons tests. The table was pulled from immuneACCESS by TCRdb, which kept in-frame rearrangements only. Such tables lose some clones; where checked, under half of the loss comes from unresolved V genes, and the rest has no known cause. V and J calls and clone size follow that table, whereas D and trimming were derived from the DNA. The sample table records about 75,000 clones; around 89% of these occur just once. 10% of the sample goes to the ten largest clones.

From a lookup of the germline V gene (reference sequence), CDR1 and CDR2 are SGHAT and FQDESV. Measured from the cysteine to the phenylalanine, the CDR3 is 14 residues long. Only the CDR3 portion is preserved as DNA: 42 bases, with reading frame beginning at the first base. From V the trimming removes 5 bases and from J it removes 5 bases, while the gene matches leave 7 bases of the junction unaccounted for. Concerning this clone itself: Its antigen has not been determined. Qualities for individual bases were not recorded, and no much larger clone is one base off.

Sequencing was performed on peripheral blood, taken 28 days after the second dose of the MenACWY control vaccine. The chain is assembled from TRBV11-1 and TRBJ1-1; the central 8 bases match TRBD1. This receptor was obtained from an adult who received the MenACWY meningococcal vaccine as a control. The CDR3 protein sequence reads: CASSLRTGRTEAFF. The nucleotide sequence reads TGTGCCAGCAGCCTCCGGACAGGGAGGACTGAAGCTTTCTTT.